Listed below are T cell receptor beta chains from one sample, sequenced in a study of blood T cell repertoires in COVID-19. The repertoire was sequenced with immunoSEQ multiplex PCR; TCRdb's copy has only in-frame clones and lacks some. The table lists approximately 160,000 clones, over 80% of them singletons. Sequences were obtained from peripheral blood. These receptors originate from a man aged 70-80 years who had recovered from COVID-19. Each CDR3 is given with its conserved first and last residue. Size is stated for part of the rows, as once, few or many counts, or as a class when the clone is expanded.

V	size	CDR3
TRBV11-2	NA	CASSLESGRRNEQFF
TRBV20-1	NA	CSASRLAGGPLNNEQFF
TRBV10-3	NA	CASRAGRAADTQYF
TRBV7-2	once	CASSVRQGSNEQYF
TRBV6-5	NA	CASRTGQMNTEAFF
TRBV5-1	NA	CASSLAGGVEKLFF
TRBV9	NA	CASSVQPGLANNEQFF
TRBV28	NA	CASSRLAGVSGELFF
TRBV15	NA	CATSRVQLAGEVTGELFF
TRBV7-2	NA	CASSLVEHSTDTQYF
TRBV4-1	NA	CASSQGTSGSSYNEQFF
TRBV10-3	NA	CAIPQTETGELFF
TRBV6-5	NA	CASSPGTGVYEQYF
TRBV19	NA	CASSISTSGRAFPPGEQYF
TRBV18	NA	CASSPSLDYGYTF
TRBV5-1	NA	CASRPGQGPYEQYF
TRBV27	NA	CASSLLAESQETQYF
TRBV3-1/TRBV3-2	few	CASSQLHSNYNSPLHF